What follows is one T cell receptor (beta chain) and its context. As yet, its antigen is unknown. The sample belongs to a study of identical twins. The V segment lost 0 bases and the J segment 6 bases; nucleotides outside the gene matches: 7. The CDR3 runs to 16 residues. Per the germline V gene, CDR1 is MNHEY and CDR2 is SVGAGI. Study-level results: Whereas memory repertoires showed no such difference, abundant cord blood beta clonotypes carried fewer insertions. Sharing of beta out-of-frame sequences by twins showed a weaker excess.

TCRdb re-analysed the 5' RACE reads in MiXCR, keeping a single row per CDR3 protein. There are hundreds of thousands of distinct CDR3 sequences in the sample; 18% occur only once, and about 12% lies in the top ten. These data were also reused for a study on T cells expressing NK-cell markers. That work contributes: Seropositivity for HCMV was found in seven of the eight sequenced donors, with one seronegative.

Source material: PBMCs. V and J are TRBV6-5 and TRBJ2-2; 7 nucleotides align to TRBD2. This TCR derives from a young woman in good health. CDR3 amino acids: CASSYSSGGAAGELFF. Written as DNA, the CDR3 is TGTGCCAGCAGTTACTCGTCGGGGGGAGCGGCCGGGGAGCTGTTTTTT.